Presented here are 9 T cell receptor beta chains from one specimen sequenced in a study of ipilimumab plus nivolumab after autologous stem cell transplantation. TCRdb's copy holds only in-frame clones and misses some; the assay was immunoSEQ multiplex PCR. Counted here are about 83,000 clones, 83% occurring once; the ten biggest clones make up roughly 2%. Specimen: PBMCs, collected in a trial of ipilimumab plus nivolumab as post-transplant consolidation. These receptors were taken from a male donor with diffuse large B-cell lymphoma.

The rearrangement links TRBV4-2 to TRBJ2-6; the match to TRBD2 covers 10 bases. Germline trimming cut 4 bases from V and 3 bases from J; bases unmatched to any gene: 6. This CDR3 has 17 residues. The germline V gene has CDR1 LGHNA and CDR2 YNFKEQ. The CDR3, as DNA: TGTGCCAGCAGCCTTGGTAGCGGGGGGTTTGGGGCCAACGTCCTGACTTTC. It codes for CASSLGSGGFGANVLTF.

CDR3 nucleotides: TGTGCCAGCAGCCCCTCCCGCGTGGGGCTCACTGAAGCTTTCTTT. It specifies CASSPSRVGLTEAFF. The chain joins TRBV7-2 to TRBJ1-1; possibly TRBD1 for D (5 bases). The CDR3 sequence is 15 residues long. Germline CDR1 and CDR2: SGHTA and FQGNSA. Trimming pared 5 bases from V and 4 bases from J, leaving 17 bases between.

The rearrangement joins TRBV7-3 to TRBJ1-1; TRBD1 matches at 7 bases. The CDR3 has 14 residues. The V gene's germline CDR1 is SGHTA and CDR2 FQGTGA. V lost 4 bases, J lost 0 bases, and 2 bases stayed unmatched. This CDR3 is CASSSGGVNTEAFF. DNA for the CDR3: TGTGCCAGCAGCTCAGGGGGGGTGAACACTGAAGCTTTCTTT.

CDR3 coding DNA: TGTGCCAGCAGTCCGAGGACAGGCGTATTCGGCTACACCTTC. Residues: CASSPRTGVFGYTF. The chain joins TRBV5-4 to TRBJ1-2; TRBD1 matches at 7 bases. Trimming at V came to 5 bases and at J to 8 bases, leaving 12 bases not matched to a gene. The V gene's germline CDR1 is SGHNT and CDR2 YYREEE (reference sequence). The CDR3 has 14 amino acids.

Notes on this clone: This sample also contains other DNA sequences that code for the same CDR3. The chain uses TRBV30 and TRBJ2-7; TRBD2 aligns across 8 bases. V lost 2 bases, J lost 6 bases, and 6 bases stayed unmatched. Looked up from germline, CDR1 is GTSNPN and CDR2 is SVGIG (reference sequence). This CDR3 is 13 amino acids long. This CDR3 reads CAWSREGGGEQYF. The CDR3 nucleotides are TGTGCCTGGAGTCGGGAGGGGGGGGGCGAGCAGTACTTC. Using reference TRBV30 and TRBJ2-7 for the parts outside the CDR3, the full variable domain is SQTIHQWPATLVQPVGSPLSLECTVEGTSNPNLYWYRQAAGRGLQLLFYSVGIGQISSEVPQNLSASRPQDRQFILSSKKLLLSDSGFYLCAWSREGGGEQYFGPGTRLTVT.

The V and J genes are TRBV5-4 and TRBJ2-3; 8 nucleotides match TRBD1. Germline V gene sequence: CDR1 SGHNT, CDR2 YYREEE (reference sequence). Trimming cost V 9 bases and J 5 bases; bases outside gene matches: 17. The CDR3 is made up of 16 amino acids. In DNA form, the CDR3 reads TGTGCCACCTCCAGAGGATCCAGGGGGCGCGGAGATACGCAGTATTTT. Translated, it gives CATSRGSRGRGDTQYF.

This clone occurred once. The V gene is TRBV2, the J gene TRBJ1-5, with D possibly being TRBD1 (6 bases). Germline V CDR1 and CDR2: SNHLY, FYNNEI. V was cut by 9 bases and J by 4 bases, with 19 bases left in between. The CDR3 is 15 amino acids. The CDR3 coding sequence is TGTGCCAGTGCCCGGGAACAGGGTGGAAATCAGCCCCAGCATTTT. Its protein product is CASAREQGGNQPQHF. The variable domain in full, with the rest retrieved from reference TRBV2 and TRBJ1-5, is EPEVTQTPSHQVTQMGQEVILRCVPISNHLYFYWYRQILGQKVEFLVSFYNNEISEKSEIFDDQFSVERPDGSNFTLKIRSTKLEDSAMYFCASAREQGGNQPQHFGDGTRLSIL.

V gene TRBV5-4 combines with J gene TRBJ2-1, with D perhaps TRBD2 (5 bases). The V and J ends lost 1 base and 4 bases respectively, with 21 bases between them. This CDR3 is built from 18 residues. Germline V gene sequence: CDR1 SGHNT, CDR2 YYREEE (reference sequence). DNA for the CDR3: TGTGCCAGCAGCTTGTGGGGAGAGGGAAATGGCCATTACAATGAGCAGTTCTTC. It is translated as CASSLWGEGNGHYNEQFF. The full variable domain, its missing parts supplied by reference TRBV5-4 and TRBJ2-1, is ETGVTQSPTHLIKTRGQQVTLRCSSQSGHNTVSWYQQALGQGPQFIFQYYREEENGRGNFPPRFSGLQFPNYSSELNVNALELDDSALYLCASSLWGEGNGHYNEQFFGPGTRLTVL.

This clone has only a few counts. The genes are TRBV5-5 and TRBJ2-3; 8 nucleotides align to TRBD1. The germline gives CDR1 SGHKS, CDR2 YYEKEE (reference sequence). Germline trimming cut 4 bases from V and 4 bases from J; bases unmatched to any gene: 8. This CDR3 has 15 residues. The CDR3 sequence is CASSPRTGIADTQYF. For the CDR3, the DNA is TGTGCCAGCAGCCCAAGGACAGGGATTGCAGATACGCAGTATTTT.